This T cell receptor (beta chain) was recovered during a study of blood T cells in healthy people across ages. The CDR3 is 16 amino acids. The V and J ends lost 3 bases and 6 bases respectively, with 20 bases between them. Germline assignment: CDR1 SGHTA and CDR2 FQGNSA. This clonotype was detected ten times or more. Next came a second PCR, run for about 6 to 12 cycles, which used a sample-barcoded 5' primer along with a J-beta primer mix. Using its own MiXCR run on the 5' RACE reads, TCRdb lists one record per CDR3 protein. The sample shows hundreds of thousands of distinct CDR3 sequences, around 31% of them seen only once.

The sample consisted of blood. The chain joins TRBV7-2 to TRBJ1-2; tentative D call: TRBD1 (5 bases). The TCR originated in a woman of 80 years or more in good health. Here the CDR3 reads CASSFKGIGGKNGYTF. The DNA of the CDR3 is TGTGCCAGCAGCTTTAAGGGGATAGGAGGTAAAAATGGCTACACCTTC.